This is a list of T cell receptor beta chains from one sample in a study of T cell repertoires in cytomegalovirus infection. TCRdb processed the reads anew with MiXCR; each CDR3 protein has one entry. The table has some 440,000 distinct CDR3 sequences, approximately 32% seen once. The sequenced sample was PBMCs. The receptors stem from a human donor in good health (CMV status not recorded). Some clones in this sample may be carry-over from other donors' samples. CDR3s include the opening cysteine and the closing phenylalanine or tryptophan.

j_gene,v_gene,CDR3aa
TRBJ1-6,TRBV12-3/TRBV12-4,CASSQTEGIYSPLHF
TRBJ2-7,TRBV7-8,CASSLGDFEQYF
TRBJ2-1,TRBV2,CASTLGKYNEQFF
TRBJ1-6,TRBV14,CASSQLTGRGSSPLHF
TRBJ2-7,TRBV19,CASSLGQGPYYEQYF
TRBJ2-5,TRBV12-3/TRBV12-4,CASTSRTSQQETQYF
TRBJ2-7,TRBV27,CASRLGQGGSYEQYF
TRBJ1-5,TRBV15,CATRGDISNQPQHF
TRBJ2-7,TRBV7-2,CASSPRYPSTSGTYEQYF
TRBJ1-6,TRBV5-1,CASSPSQSNSPLHF
TRBJ2-5,TRBV2,CASSLRGGGPQETQYF
TRBJ1-1,TRBV7-3,CASSLWGQAEAFF
TRBJ1-6,TRBV30,CAWSLTGDNSPLHF
TRBJ1-5,TRBV4-1,CASSQEGQGFLGNQPQHF
TRBJ2-7,TRBV4-1,CASSLRSGAGSSYEQYF
TRBJ1-5,TRBV19,CASSIPGFNQPQHF
TRBJ2-3,TRBV7-4,CASSLPSMPSGGPGTDTQYF
TRBJ1-1,TRBV6-5,CVSRPGHGNTEAFF
TRBJ2-7,TRBV14,CASSRRGAAGQGFYEQYF
TRBJ1-1,TRBV29-1,CSVAGLREAFF
TRBJ2-7,TRBV7-3,CASSLQVGGGYEQYF
TRBJ2-3,TRBV12-3/TRBV12-4,CASSPGTSKPLFF
TRBJ1-1,TRBV20-1,CSTTLTVNTEAFF
TRBJ2-3,TRBV7-6,CASSEDRQDTQYF
TRBJ2-1,TRBV6-6,CARSNRLAGGGEQFF
TRBJ1-2,TRBV4-3,CASSQVLVVCGYTF
TRBJ1-2,TRBV5-1,CASSLTPLAGYTF
TRBJ1-1,TRBV10-3,CAISRDTEAFF
TRBJ1-1,TRBV5-4,CASSSTLQKNTEAFF
TRBJ1-1,TRBV27,CASSTLGANTEAFF
TRBJ1-2,TRBV5-8,CASSPTGPSDGYTF
TRBJ1-2,TRBV20-1,CSSELRVGNYGYNF
TRBJ2-1,TRBV12-3/TRBV12-4,CASHRAGRCNEQFF
TRBJ2-7,TRBV7-9,CVSSLPGQSYEQYF
TRBJ2-3,TRBV19,CASSIGLTTDTQYF
TRBJ2-1,TRBV28,CASSLRGQYNEQFF
TRBJ1-5,TRBV2,CASSEPGGKYQPQHF
TRBJ2-1,TRBV7-3,CASSSSSSGGARNEQFF
TRBJ2-3,TRBV12-3/TRBV12-4,CASSLGGGKITQYF
TRBJ2-1,TRBV3-1,CASSQGYQVEQFF
TRBJ2-7,TRBV3-1,CASSQAGRSYEQYF
TRBJ1-1,TRBV7-2,CASSRRHLNTEAFF
TRBJ2-1,TRBV6-1,CASSETSSYNEQFF
TRBJ1-5,TRBV28,CASSFEGSNQPQHF
TRBJ1-2,TRBV5-6,CASSRTGQSVNYGYTF
TRBJ1-2,TRBV5-1,CASSRSGSDFPQNYGYTF
TRBJ2-2,TRBV7-2,CASSYGGAGELFF
TRBJ2-7,TRBV29-1,CSATPQVGSEDEQYF
TRBJ2-4,TRBV6-1,CASSAPQGGLAKNIQYF
TRBJ2-7,TRBV5-6,CASSSMVGRLNYEQYF
TRBJ2-7,TRBV7-2,CASSPPSTFPGQDLYEQYF
TRBJ2-2,TRBV20-1,CSARSLAGGNTGELFF
TRBJ2-1,TRBV6-5,CASSYSPWRGRSYNEQFF